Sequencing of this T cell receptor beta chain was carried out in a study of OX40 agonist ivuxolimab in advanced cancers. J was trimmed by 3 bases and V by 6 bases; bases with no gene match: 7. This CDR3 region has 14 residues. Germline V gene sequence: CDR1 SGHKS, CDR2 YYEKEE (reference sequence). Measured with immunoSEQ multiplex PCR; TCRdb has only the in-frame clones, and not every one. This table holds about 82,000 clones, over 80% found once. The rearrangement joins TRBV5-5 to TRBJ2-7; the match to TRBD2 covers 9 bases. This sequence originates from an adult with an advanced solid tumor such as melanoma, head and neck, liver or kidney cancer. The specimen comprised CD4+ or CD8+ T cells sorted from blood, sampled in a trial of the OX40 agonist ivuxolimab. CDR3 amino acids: CASTPLAGNYEQYF. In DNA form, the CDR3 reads TGTGCCAGCACCCCCCTAGCGGGGAACTACGAGCAGTACTTC.